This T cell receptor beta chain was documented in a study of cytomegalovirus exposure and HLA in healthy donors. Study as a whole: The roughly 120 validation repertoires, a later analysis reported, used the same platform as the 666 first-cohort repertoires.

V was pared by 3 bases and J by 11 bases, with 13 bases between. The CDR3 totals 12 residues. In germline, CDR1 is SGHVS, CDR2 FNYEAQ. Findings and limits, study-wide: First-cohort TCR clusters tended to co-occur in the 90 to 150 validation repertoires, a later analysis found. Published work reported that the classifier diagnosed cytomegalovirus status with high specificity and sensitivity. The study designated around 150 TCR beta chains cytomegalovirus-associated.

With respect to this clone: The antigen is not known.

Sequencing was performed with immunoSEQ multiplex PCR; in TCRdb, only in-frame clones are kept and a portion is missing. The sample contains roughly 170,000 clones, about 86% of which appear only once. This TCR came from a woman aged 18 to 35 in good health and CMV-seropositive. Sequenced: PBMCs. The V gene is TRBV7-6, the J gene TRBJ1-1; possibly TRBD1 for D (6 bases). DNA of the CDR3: TGTGCCAGCAGCTTTGGGGGCCCCGACGCTTTCTTT. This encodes CASSFGGPDAFF.